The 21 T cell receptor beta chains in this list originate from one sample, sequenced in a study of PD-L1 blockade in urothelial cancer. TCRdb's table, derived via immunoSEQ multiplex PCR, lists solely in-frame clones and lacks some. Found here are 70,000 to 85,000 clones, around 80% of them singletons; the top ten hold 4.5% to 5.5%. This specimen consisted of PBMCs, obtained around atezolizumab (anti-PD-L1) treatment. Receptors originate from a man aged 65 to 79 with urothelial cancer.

This CDR3 is CASSAGQGFDEQFF. In nucleotides, the CDR3 is TGTGCCAGCAGCGCGGGACAGGGATTCGATGAGCAGTTCTTC. The chain joins TRBV11-3 to TRBJ2-1; 9 bases map to TRBD1. V lost 5 bases and J lost 8; bases outside the gene matches: 7. Germline CDR1 is SGHNT and CDR2 is YENEEA. The CDR3 is made up of 14 amino acids. The entire variable domain, with the rest obtained from reference TRBV11-3 and TRBJ2-1, is as follows: EAGVVQSPRYKIIEKKQPVAFWCNPISGHNTLYWYLQNLGQGPELLIRYENEEAVDDSQLPKDRFSAERLKGVDSTLKIQPAELGDSAVYLCASSAGQGFDEQFFGPGTRLTVL.

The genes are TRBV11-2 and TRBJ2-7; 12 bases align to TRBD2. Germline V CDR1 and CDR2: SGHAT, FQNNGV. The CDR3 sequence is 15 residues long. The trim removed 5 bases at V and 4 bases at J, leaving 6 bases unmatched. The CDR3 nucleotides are TGTGCCAGCAGCGAGACTAGCGGGAGTTATTACGAGCAGTACTTC. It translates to CASSETSGSYYEQYF.

The CDR3 DNA follows: TGTGCAAGTCGCTTAGCCACAAAAACAACCGGGACTAGGCCTTCATACGAGCAGTACTTC. As protein: CASRLATKTTGTRPSYEQYF. The genes are TRBV12-2 and TRBJ2-7; the tabulated D call, TRBD2, remains unverified against the DNA. TRBV12-2 is flagged as a pseudogene. The length of the CDR3 is 20 residues.

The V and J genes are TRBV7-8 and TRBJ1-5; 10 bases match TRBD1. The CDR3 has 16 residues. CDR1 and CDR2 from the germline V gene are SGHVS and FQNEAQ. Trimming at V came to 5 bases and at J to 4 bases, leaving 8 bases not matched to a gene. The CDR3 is CASSLRQGAPNQPQHF. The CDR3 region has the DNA TGTGCCAGCAGCCTCCGACAGGGGGCGCCGAATCAGCCCCAGCATTTT.

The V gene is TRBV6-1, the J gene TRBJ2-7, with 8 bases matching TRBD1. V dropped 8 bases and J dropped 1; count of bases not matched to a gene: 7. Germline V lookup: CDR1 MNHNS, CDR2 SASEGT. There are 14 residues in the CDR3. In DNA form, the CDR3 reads TGTGCCAGCGCTTTTGGACAGGGATCCTACGAGCAGTACTTC. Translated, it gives CASAFGQGSYEQYF.

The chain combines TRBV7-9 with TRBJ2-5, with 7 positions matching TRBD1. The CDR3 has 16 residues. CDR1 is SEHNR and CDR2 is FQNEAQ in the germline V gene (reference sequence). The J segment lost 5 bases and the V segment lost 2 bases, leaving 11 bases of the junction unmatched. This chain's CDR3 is CASSLPRQGVGETQYF. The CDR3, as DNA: TGTGCCAGCAGCTTACCGAGACAGGGAGTCGGGGAGACCCAGTACTTC.

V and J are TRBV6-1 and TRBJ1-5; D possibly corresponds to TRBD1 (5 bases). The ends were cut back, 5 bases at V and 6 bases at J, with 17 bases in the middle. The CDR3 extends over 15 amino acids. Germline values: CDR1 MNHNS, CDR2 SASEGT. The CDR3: CASSRGEGVGQPQHF. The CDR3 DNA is TGTGCCAGCAGTAGAGGGGAGGGCGTCGGTCAGCCCCAGCATTTT.

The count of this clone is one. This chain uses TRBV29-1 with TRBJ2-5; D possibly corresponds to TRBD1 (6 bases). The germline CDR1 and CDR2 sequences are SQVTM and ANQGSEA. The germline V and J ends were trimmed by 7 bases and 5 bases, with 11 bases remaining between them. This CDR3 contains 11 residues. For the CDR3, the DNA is TGCAGCGCAGGGGTTGGGGAGACCCAGTACTTC. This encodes CSAGVGETQYF.

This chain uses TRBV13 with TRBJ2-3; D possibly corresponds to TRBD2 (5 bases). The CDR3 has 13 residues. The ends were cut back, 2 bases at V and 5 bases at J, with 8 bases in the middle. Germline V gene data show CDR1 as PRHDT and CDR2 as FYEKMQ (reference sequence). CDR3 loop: CASSLTEGDTQYF. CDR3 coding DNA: TGTGCCAGCAGCTTAACAGAGGGAGATACGCAGTATTTT.

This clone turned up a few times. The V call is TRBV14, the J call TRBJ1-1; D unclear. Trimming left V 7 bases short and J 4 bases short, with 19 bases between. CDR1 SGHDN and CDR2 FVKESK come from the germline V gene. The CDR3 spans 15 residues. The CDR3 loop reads CASTRTYSGSTEAFF. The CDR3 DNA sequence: TGTGCCAGCACCCGCACCTATAGTGGGAGCACTGAAGCTTTCTTT.

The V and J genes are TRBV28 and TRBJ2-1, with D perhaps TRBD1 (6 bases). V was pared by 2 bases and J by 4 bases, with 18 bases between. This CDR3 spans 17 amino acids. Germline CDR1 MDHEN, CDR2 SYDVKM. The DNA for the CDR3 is TGTGCCAGCAGTTTACCCGGGACAACCTTTAGGTACAATGAGCAGTTCTTC. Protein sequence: CASSLPGTTFRYNEQFF.

CDR3 coding DNA: TGTGCTAGTGGTTTGTCCCGGAGCGGGAGTGACGGGAATGAGCAGTTCTTC. Translating it yields CASGLSRSGSDGNEQFF. The chain recombines TRBV12-5 with TRBJ2-1; TRBD2 aligns across 8 bases. The CDR3 has 17 residues. Germline values: CDR1 LGHNT, CDR2 FRNRAP. V trimming: 2 bases; J trimming: 7 bases; junction bases outside the gene matches: 13.

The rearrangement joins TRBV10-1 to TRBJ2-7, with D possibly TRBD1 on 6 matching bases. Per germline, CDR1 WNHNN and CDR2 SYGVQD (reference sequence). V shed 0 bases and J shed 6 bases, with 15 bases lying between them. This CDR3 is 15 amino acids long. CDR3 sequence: CASSESGRGVGEQYF. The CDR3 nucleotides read TGCGCCAGCAGTGAGTCCGGCAGGGGTGTGGGCGAGCAGTACTTC.

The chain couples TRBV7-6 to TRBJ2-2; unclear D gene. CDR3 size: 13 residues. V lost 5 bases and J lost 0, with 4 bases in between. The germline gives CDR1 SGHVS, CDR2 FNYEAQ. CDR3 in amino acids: CASSTANTGELFF. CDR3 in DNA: TGTGCCAGCAGCACTGCGAACACCGGGGAGCTGTTTTTT.

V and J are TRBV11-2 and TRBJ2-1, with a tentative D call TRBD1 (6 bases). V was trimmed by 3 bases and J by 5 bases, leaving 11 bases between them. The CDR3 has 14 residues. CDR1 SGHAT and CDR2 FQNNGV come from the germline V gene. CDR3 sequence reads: CASSFQGYNNEQFF. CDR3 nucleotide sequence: TGTGCCAGCAGCTTCCAGGGGTACAACAATGAGCAGTTCTTC. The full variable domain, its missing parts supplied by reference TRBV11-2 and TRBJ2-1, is EAGVAQSPRYKIIEKRQSVAFWCNPISGHATLYWYQQILGQGPKLLIQFQNNGVVDDSQLPKDRFSAERLKGVDSTLKIQPAKLEDSAVYLCASSFQGYNNEQFFGPGTRLTVL.

CDR3 loop: CASSAGLAETQYF. The CDR3 DNA sequence: TGCGCCAGCAGCGCCGGACTAGCCGAGACCCAGTACTTC. The V call is TRBV5-1, the J call TRBJ2-5; TRBD2 matches 8 bases. V gave up 4 bases and J gave up 5 bases; unmatched junction bases: 4. Germline assignment: CDR1 SGHRS and CDR2 YFSETQ. The CDR3 is 13 residues long.

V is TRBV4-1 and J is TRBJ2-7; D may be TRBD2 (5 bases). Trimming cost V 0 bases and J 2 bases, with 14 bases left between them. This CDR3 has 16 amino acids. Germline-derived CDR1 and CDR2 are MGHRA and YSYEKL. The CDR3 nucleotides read TGCGCCAGCAGCCAAGATGAAGGAGGTTATACCTACGAGCAGTACTTC. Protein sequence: CASSQDEGGYTYEQYF.

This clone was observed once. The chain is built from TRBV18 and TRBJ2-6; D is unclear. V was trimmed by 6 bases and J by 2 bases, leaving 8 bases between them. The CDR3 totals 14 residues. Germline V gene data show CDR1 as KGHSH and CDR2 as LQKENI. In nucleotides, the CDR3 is TGTGCCAGCTCTTTTGCGGCTGGGGCCAACGTCCTGACTTTC. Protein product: CASSFAAGANVLTF.

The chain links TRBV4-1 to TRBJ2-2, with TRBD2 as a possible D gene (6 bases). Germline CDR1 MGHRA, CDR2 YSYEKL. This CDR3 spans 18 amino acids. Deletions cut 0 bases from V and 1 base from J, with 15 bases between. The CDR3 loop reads CASSQDKIAEVNTGELFF. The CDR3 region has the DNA TGCGCCAGCAGCCAAGATAAGATAGCGGAGGTGAACACCGGGGAGCTGTTTTTT.

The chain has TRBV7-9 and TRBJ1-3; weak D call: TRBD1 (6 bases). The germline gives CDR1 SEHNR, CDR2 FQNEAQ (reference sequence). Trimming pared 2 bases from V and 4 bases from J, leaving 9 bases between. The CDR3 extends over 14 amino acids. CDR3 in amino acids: CASSLTGQGNTIYF. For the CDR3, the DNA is TGTGCCAGCAGCTTAACGGGACAAGGAAACACCATATATTTT. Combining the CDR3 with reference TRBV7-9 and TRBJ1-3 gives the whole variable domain DTGVSQNPRHKITKRGQNVTFRCDPISEHNRLYWYRQTLGQGPEFLTYFQNEAQLEKSRLLSDRFSAERPKGSFSTLEIQRTEQGDSAMYLCASSLTGQGNTIYFGEGSWLTVV.

Written as DNA, the CDR3 is TGCGCCAGCAGCTTGGGGACAGGGGCCACTGAAGCTTTCTTT. This gives the protein CASSLGTGATEAFF. The genes are TRBV5-1 and TRBJ1-1, with TRBD1 matching over 9 bases. J lost 4 bases, V lost 0 bases, and 1 base had no gene match. The CDR3 sequence is 14 residues long. The germline CDR1 and CDR2 sequences are SGHRS and YFSETQ.